The source of this T cell receptor (beta chain) is a study of CD8 T cells in ankylosing spondylitis. This clonotype was seen repeatedly, ten times or more. The antigen is unknown. Study-level findings and limits: Significant enrichment of disease-linked clones was reported in matched ankylosing spondylitis synovial fluid. Reactive arthritis synovial fluid and blood previously showed some of these motif variants. Peripheral blood held disease-linked clones only at relatively low frequency, and these were CD8+. For ankylosing spondylitis blood, a TCR beta motif of fewer than 10 highly homologous variants appeared characteristic.

Each CDR3 protein is one row after TCRdb ran MiXCR on the 5' RACE reads. The table lists roughly 490,000 distinct CDR3 sequences, about 5% of them singletons, with roughly 3.2% in the top ten. There are 13 residues in the CDR3. The V gene's germline CDR1 is DFQATT and CDR2 SNEGSKA (reference sequence). The ends were cut back, 4 bases at V and 4 bases at J, with 13 bases in the middle. This rearrangement joins TRBV20-1 to TRBJ1-1; perhaps TRBD1 as D (5 bases). The sequencing sample was made of blood, either unsorted or a sorted T cell fraction (not recorded which). The clonotype was recovered from a male donor with ankylosing spondylitis. The CDR3 spells CSATKTGLTEAFF. CDR3 nucleotides: TGCAGTGCTACCAAAACAGGACTCACTGAAGCTTTCTTT.